Included here is one TCR beta chain sequence, with context. Its antigen is still unknown. Per-base qualities were not stored, and no clone one base away is much larger. These data come from a study of OX40 agonist ivuxolimab in advanced cancers. Study-wide context: The costimulatory receptor OX40 (CD134) was targeted by ivuxolimab, a fully human IgG2 agonistic monoclonal antibody. Intravenous ivuxolimab was administered to patients every 2 weeks at six dose levels: 0.01, 0.1, 0.3, 1.5, 3 and 10 mg/kg. Of the approximately 54 dose-escalation patients, hepatocellular carcinoma was present in approximately 20, melanoma in roughly 15, renal cell carcinoma in 9 and head and neck cancer in 9. In the dose-escalation cohort, around four fifths of patients were male, and the mean age was approximately 60 years, with a range of 23 to 79. Prior anti-PD-1, anti-PD-L1 or anti-CTLA-4 therapy was permitted, and checkpoint inhibitors had been received by roughly 40% of dose-escalation patients. Partial responses occurred in three dose-escalation patients: two with cutaneous melanoma and one with hepatocellular carcinoma. Peripheral TCRbeta sequencing aimed to test whether ivuxolimab altered TCR sequence diversity and caused clonal T-cell expansion. The paper describes the monotherapy dose-escalation part (N of about 47 patients) of the phase I trial of ivuxolimab.

As encoded in the germline V gene, CDR1 is SGHRS while CDR2 is YFSETQ. Inclusive of the bounding cysteine and phenylalanine, the CDR3 is 14 residues long. The sequence is cut down to CDR3 DNA, 42 bases in frame from base 1. Trimming removed 4 bases from V and 6 bases from J, leaving 16 bases between the germline ends. The paper as a whole reports these results and caveats: At doses of 0.1 to 3.0 mg/kg, clonal expansion of both CD4+ and CD8+ blood T cells was observed from baseline to week 6. Antigen specificity was not determined for the clonally expanded peripheral T cells. After ivuxolimab, more expanded clones were found on average in CD8+ T cells than in CD4+ T cells. Low levels of normalized T-cell clonal expansion were also seen in some patients who did not respond. In the 0.1-3.0 mg/kg groups, partial responders were among the patients with the lowest normalized peripheral clonal expansion, particularly in CD8+ T cells.

Patients with autoimmune disease history or receiving systemic immunosuppression were excluded from the trial. Peripheral blood for TCR sequencing was drawn from every dose cohort at baseline, at cycle 4 day 1 and at cycle 7 day 1. The samples were drawn from a first-in-human, open-label, multicenter phase I dose-escalation trial of ivuxolimab. Adults with locally advanced or metastatic melanoma, renal cell, hepatocellular, or head and neck squamous cell carcinoma were enrolled in the trial. Before TCR sequencing, CD4+ and CD8+ T cells were separately sorted from peripheral blood. For sequencing of the TCRbeta CDR3 region, genomic DNA was extracted from the sorted cells. The immunoSEQ Assay was used to sequence the TCRbeta CDR3 regions. The table comes from immuneACCESS by way of TCRdb, which keeps in-frame sequences with V and J called. Part of the clones is missing from these tables; in studies checked, under half for an unresolved V gene and the rest for unknown reasons. In all, the sample holds 30,000 to 35,000 clones, and 65% to 75% of those were seen once. The top ten constitute about 19% of the sample.

This TCR was sampled from an adult with an advanced solid tumor such as melanoma, head and neck, liver or kidney cancer. Here the sequenced sample was CD4+ or CD8+ T cells sorted from blood, taken in a trial of the OX40 agonist ivuxolimab. The sequence joins TRBV5-1 to TRBJ1-2, with the D gene not clear enough to name. The bases are TGCGCCAGCAGCCCCGGTGGGGTTGCAAATGGCTACACCTTC. Translated, it reads CASSPGGVANGYTF.